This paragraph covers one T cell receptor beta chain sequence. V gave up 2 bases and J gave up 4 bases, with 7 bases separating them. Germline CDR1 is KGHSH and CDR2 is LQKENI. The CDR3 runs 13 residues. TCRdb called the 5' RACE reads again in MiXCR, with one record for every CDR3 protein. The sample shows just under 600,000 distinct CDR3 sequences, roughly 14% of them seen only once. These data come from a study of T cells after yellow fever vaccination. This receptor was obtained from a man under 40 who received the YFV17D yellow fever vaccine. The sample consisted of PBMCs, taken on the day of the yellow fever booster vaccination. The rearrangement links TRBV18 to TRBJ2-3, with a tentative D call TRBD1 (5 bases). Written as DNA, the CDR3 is TGTGCCAGCTCACCATGGGGCGCAGATACGCAGTATTTT. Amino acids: CASSPWGADTQYF.